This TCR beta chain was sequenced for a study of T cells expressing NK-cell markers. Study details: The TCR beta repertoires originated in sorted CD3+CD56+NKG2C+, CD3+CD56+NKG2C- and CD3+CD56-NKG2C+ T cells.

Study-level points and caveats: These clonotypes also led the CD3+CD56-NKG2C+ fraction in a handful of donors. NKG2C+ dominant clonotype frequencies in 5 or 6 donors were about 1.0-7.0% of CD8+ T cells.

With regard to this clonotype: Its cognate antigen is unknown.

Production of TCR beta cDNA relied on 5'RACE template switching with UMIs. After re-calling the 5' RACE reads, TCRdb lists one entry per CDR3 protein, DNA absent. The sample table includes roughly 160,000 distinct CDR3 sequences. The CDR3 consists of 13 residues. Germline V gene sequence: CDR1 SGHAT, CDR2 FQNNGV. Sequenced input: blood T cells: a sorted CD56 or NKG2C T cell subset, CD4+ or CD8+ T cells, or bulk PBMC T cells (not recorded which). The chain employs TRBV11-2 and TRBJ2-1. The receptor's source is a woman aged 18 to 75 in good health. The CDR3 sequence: CASSLDAHNEQFF.